In its sample, the clone carrying this T cell receptor beta chain was seen a few times. Repertoires were generated with immunoSEQ multiplex PCR, while TCRdb's copy carries only in-frame clones and drops some. Counted here are under 60,000 clones, just under 80% occurring once; the ten biggest clones make up roughly 23%. This specimen belongs to a study of blood T cell repertoires in COVID-19. Looking at the study overall: Acute-phase and convalescent COVID-19 samples originated in the United States, Italy and Spain.

Germline V gene data show CDR1 as SEHNR and CDR2 as FQNEAQ (reference sequence). Between the trimmed V and J ends, which lost 7 bases and 3 bases, there was a span of 16 bases. The CDR3 totals 15 residues. The specimen was peripheral blood. This TCR was sampled from a human donor in a cohort sampled during active COVID-19. The J gene is TRBJ1-5, the V gene TRBV7-9, with D tentatively TRBD1 (6 bases). The CDR3: CASTISGADNQPQHF. CDR3 DNA: TGTGCCAGCACCATTTCAGGGGCAGACAATCAGCCCCAGCATTTT.